This T cell receptor beta chain was captured by sequencing in a study of T cell repertoires in aging, cancer and after chemotherapy. Study observations and caveats: In healthy donors, age-related TCR diversity loss mainly reflected lost richness. Age-matched healthy donors had significantly more diverse, less clonal blood TCR repertoires than untreated cancer patients. Across the chemotherapy interval, each cancer cohort showed higher median generation probability, suggesting thymic rebound.

The template was genomic DNA from peripheral blood, not RNA. Notes on this clonotype: The antigen remains unidentified.

A mixed TRB-A/B primer pool amplified rearranged TRB by multiplex touch-down PCR. TCRdb recomputed calls from the multiplex PCR reads with MiXCR, one row per CDR3 protein. The data show roughly 1,900 distinct CDR3 sequences, 55% to 70% seen once. This clonotype originated in a human donor with a solid tumor. Source material: blood.

The CDR3: CSATPQTGTEAFF. The CDR3 nucleotides are TGCAGTGCTACTCCCCAGACGGGCACTGAAGCTTTCTTT. V is TRBV20-1 and J is TRBJ1-1; D is unclear. The CDR3 extends over 13 amino acids. V lost 4 bases to trimming and J lost 4 bases, with 13 bases between them. Per germline, CDR1 DFQATT and CDR2 SNEGSKA (reference sequence).